This T cell receptor (beta chain) was identified during a study of cytomegalovirus exposure and HLA in healthy donors. The PCR used 60 Vbeta and 13 Jbeta primers. Some clones are missing from TCRdb's copy, which holds only in-frame ones; the method was immunoSEQ multiplex PCR. The sample lists approximately 190,000 clones; 70% to 80% were seen once. V lost 6 bases to trimming and J lost 4 bases, with 18 bases between them. Germline CDR1 ENHRY, CDR2 SYGVKD. CDR3 size: 15 residues. The sequenced material came from PBMCs. The clonotype comes from a woman aged 25 to 39 in good health and CMV-seropositive. This chain links TRBV10-3 with TRBJ1-2, with D perhaps TRBD1 (5 bases). The CDR3 region is CAIRQSQGLGYGYTF. The CDR3 DNA is TGTGCCATCAGACAGTCCCAGGGCCTAGGCTATGGCTACACCTTC.